The 9 T cell receptor beta chains presented below share a single source sample, sequenced in a study of blood T cells in healthy people across ages (dated by TCRdb to about 2015). The library was prepared using 5' RACE. The sample was run on an Illumina HiSeq 2500. The second PCR ran for roughly 6 to 11 cycles and used a J-beta primer mix along with a sample-barcoded 5' primer. In TCRdb, the public reads were trimmed at Q25 with fastp and aligned with MiXCR, with productive beta chains retained. Under each unique CDR3 protein, matching rows form one entry showing the most common genes and DNA. This sample lists 600,000 to 1,000,000 distinct CDR3 sequences; 25% were detected once. The top ten hold under 4.5% of the sample. These data were also reused for a study on T cells of mothers and their children.

The sequenced sample consisted of blood. The receptors stem from a boy aged 5-17 years in good health.

The chain links TRBV29-1 to TRBJ2-3; no clear D gene. The CDR3 extends over 15 amino acids. Looked up from germline, CDR1 is SQVTM and CDR2 is ANQGSEA. Trimming removed 3 bases at V and 2 bases at J, with 15 bases between. For the CDR3, the DNA is TGCAGCGTTGAGTTCAGCTACCTAGACACAGATACGCAGTATTTT. It codes for CSVEFSYLDTDTQYF.

The V gene is TRBV29-1, the J gene TRBJ2-1, with D possibly being TRBD1 (5 bases). The V end lost 7 bases, the J end lost 12 bases, and 22 bases lay between the germline ends. Germline CDR1 reads SQVTM; CDR2 reads ANQGSEA. The CDR3 spans 13 residues. The CDR3 DNA sequence: TGCAGCGGGGGAAGAAAACAGGCCAGAGCGCAGTTCTTC. Encoded protein: CSGGRKQARAQFF.

The chain has TRBV6-1 and TRBJ2-2; D unclear. Between the trimmed V and J ends, which lost 0 bases and 4 bases, there was a span of 6 bases. This CDR3 spans 14 amino acids. The V gene's germline CDR1 is MNHNS and CDR2 SASEGT. The CDR3 spells CASSEAGRTGELFF. The DNA of the CDR3 is TGTGCCAGCAGTGAAGCAGGCCGCACCGGGGAGCTGTTTTTT.

In this sample, this clonotype turned up many times. The chain uses TRBV24-1 and TRBJ2-3; TRBD2 agrees at 9 bases. Per germline, CDR1 KGHDR and CDR2 SFDVKD. J was trimmed by 3 bases and V by 9 bases; bases with no gene match: 3. The CDR3 is made up of 13 amino acids. The CDR3: CATRAGGTDTQYF. For the CDR3, the DNA is TGTGCCACCCGCGCGGGGGGGACAGATACGCAGTATTTT.

This sequence joins TRBV7-2 and TRBJ2-5, with 7 bases identical to TRBD2. Trimming at V came to 7 bases and at J to 5 bases, leaving 10 bases not matched to a gene. This CDR3 spans 14 amino acids. CDR1 and CDR2 from the germline V gene are SGHTA and FQGNSA. CDR3 nucleotide sequence: TGTGCCAGCACCAACCGCGGGAGAGAGGAGACCCAGTACTTC. Translated, it gives CASTNRGREETQYF.

The chain employs TRBV6-5 and TRBJ1-2, with D hard to call. Germline CDR1 and CDR2: MNHEY and SVGAGI. There are 15 residues in the CDR3. V was pared by 0 bases and J by 5 bases, with 13 bases between. For the CDR3, the DNA is TGTGCCAGCAGTTACTCAGGACCGAGTACATATGGCTACACCTTC. This gives the protein CASSYSGPSTYGYTF.

This clonotype was detected a few times. J is TRBJ1-2 and V is TRBV29-1, with a weak D call TRBD1 (5 bases). V lost 7 bases to trimming and J lost 7 bases, with 13 bases between them. This CDR3 is built from 11 residues. CDR1 SQVTM and CDR2 ANQGSEA come from the germline V gene. The CDR3 DNA sequence: TGCAGCGCCCCAACCGGGGGTGGCTACACCTTC. Amino acids: CSAPTGGGYTF. The full variable domain, completed using reference TRBV29-1 and TRBJ1-2, is SAVISQKPSRDICQRGTSLTIQCQVDSQVTMMFWYRQQPGQSLTLIATANQGSEATYESGFVIDKFPISRPNLTFSTLTVSNMSPEDSSIYLCSAPTGGGYTFGSGTRLTVV.

This clonotype has a handful of counts. The chain is built from TRBV28 and TRBJ2-3, with TRBD2 matching over 12 bases. With V trimmed by 7 bases and J by 4 bases, 12 bases remained unmatched. CDR3 length: 17 amino acids. The germline gives CDR1 MDHEN, CDR2 SYDVKM. The chain's CDR3 is CASTSVATSGRADTQYF. For the CDR3, the DNA is TGTGCCAGCACCTCCGTGGCGACTAGCGGGAGAGCAGATACGCAGTATTTT.

The chain uses TRBV2 and TRBJ1-2, with D possibly being TRBD1 (6 bases). The CDR3 extends over 15 amino acids. The germline V gene encodes CDR1 SNHLY and CDR2 FYNNEI. V shed 3 bases and J shed 4 bases, with 15 bases lying between them. The CDR3 spells CASSDILGHIYGYTF. DNA of the CDR3: TGTGCCAGCAGTGATATATTGGGACACATCTATGGCTACACCTTC. Supplemented by reference TRBV2 and TRBJ1-2, the full variable domain reads EPEVTQTPSHQVTQMGQEVILRCVPISNHLYFYWYRQILGQKVEFLVSFYNNEISEKSEIFDDQFSVERPDGSNFTLKIRSTKLEDSAMYFCASSDILGHIYGYTFGSGTRLTVV.